Shown below are 15 T cell receptor beta chains from a single sample sequenced in a study of somatic mutations in cytotoxic T cells in rheumatoid arthritis. TCRdb's copy holds only in-frame clones and misses some; the assay was immunoSEQ multiplex PCR. The sample carries approximately 21,000 clones, around 75% recorded once. The sequencing sample was made of CD8+ T cells sorted from blood. These receptors were collected from an adult with rheumatoid arthritis.

The rearrangement links TRBV6-1 to TRBJ2-2; D is possibly TRBD1 or TRBD2 (5 bases each). The ends were cut back, 8 bases at V and 2 bases at J, with 15 bases in the middle. There are 15 residues in the CDR3. Germline V gives CDR1 MNHNS, CDR2 SASEGT. CDR3 region: CASGYGTVNTGELFF. CDR3 bases: TGTGCCAGCGGGTATGGGACCGTTAACACCGGGGAGCTGTTTTTT.

This clone was seen once. This sequence joins TRBV5-4 and TRBJ1-1; no definite D call. The V and J ends lost 7 bases and 1 base respectively, with 11 bases between them. The CDR3 loop spans 13 amino acids. CDR1 SGHNT and CDR2 YYREEE come from the germline V gene (reference sequence). CDR3 protein: CASLASRNTEAFF. As DNA, the CDR3 is TGTGCCAGCCTAGCGTCACGGAACACTGAAGCTTTCTTT.

In its sample, this clone was seen once. This rearrangement joins TRBV6-5 to TRBJ1-5; D is ambiguous. Germline CDR1 is MNHEY and CDR2 is SVGAGI. The CDR3 sequence is 14 residues long. Trimming took 4 bases from V and 2 from J, leaving 9 bases between them. Written as DNA, the CDR3 is TGTGCCAGCAGTTCGGGTTTTGGCAATCAGCCCCAGCATTTT. Amino acids: CASSSGFGNQPQHF.

The genes are TRBV6-5 and TRBJ2-1, with 10 nucleotides matching TRBD2. CDR1 MNHEY and CDR2 SVGAGI come from the germline V gene. J was trimmed by 10 bases and V by 6 bases; bases with no gene match: 9. The CDR3 runs 14 residues. The CDR3: CASSPAGGRSEQFF. The CDR3 nucleotides read TGTGCCAGCAGCCCAGCGGGGGGGCGATCGGAGCAGTTCTTC.

CDR3 sequence: CASSIGGNFNTGELFF. CDR3 coding DNA: TGTGCCAGTAGTATAGGCGGGAACTTTAACACCGGGGAGCTGTTTTTT. The rearrangement links TRBV19 to TRBJ2-2; weak D call: TRBD2 (6 bases). V dropped 1 base and J dropped 2 bases, with 11 bases sitting between them. Germline V gene data show CDR1 as LNHDA and CDR2 as SQIVND (reference sequence). The CDR3 length is 16 residues.

This chain uses TRBV4-3 with TRBJ1-4, with D uncertain. Trimming shortened V by 4 bases and J by 7 bases, and 13 bases separated the two germline ends. Germline V lookup: CDR1 LGHNA, CDR2 YSLEER. This CDR3 contains 14 residues. The CDR3 spells CASSRRERTEKLFF. The CDR3 DNA reads TGCGCCAGCAGCCGCCGGGAACGGACTGAAAAACTGTTTTTT.

This clone was seen more than once but under ten times. The chain uses TRBV6-5 and TRBJ2-2; D not certain. Germline loops: CDR1 MNHEY, CDR2 SVGAGI. This CDR3 is 12 amino acids long. V was pared by 6 bases and J by 3 bases, with 5 bases between. CDR3 bases: TGTGCCAGCAGGGTCGACACCGGGGAGCTGTTTTTT. Its translation: CASRVDTGELFF.

This clone was counted only a few times. The chain links TRBV4-2 to TRBJ2-3; 9 bases align to TRBD2. The CDR3 contains 13 residues. V lost 1 base to trimming and J lost 11 bases; unmatched junction nucleotides: 4. Per germline, CDR1 LGHNA and CDR2 YNFKEQ. For the CDR3, the DNA is TGTGCCAGCAGCCAAGCCAGTAGCGGGGGGCAGTATTTT. It is translated as CASSQASSGGQYF.

Comment on this clone: One end of the junction is discordant with germline, which a read error may explain. The V gene is TRBV7-7, the J gene TRBJ2-1; tentatively, D is TRBD1 (6 bases). The CDR3 runs to 13 residues. CDR1 and CDR2 from the germline V gene are SSHAT and FNYEAQ (reference sequence). The CDR3 DNA is TGTGCTAGCAGCCTTCAGGGGTACAATGAGCAGTTCTTC. Its protein product is CASSLQGYNEQFF.

The CDR3 is CSVEDRHRGYEQYF. The CDR3 region has the DNA TGCAGCGTTGAAGATCGGCACAGGGGCTACGAGCAGTACTTC. V gene TRBV29-1 combines with J gene TRBJ2-7; TRBD1 matches at 7 bases. The germline V gene has CDR1 SQVTM and CDR2 ANQGSEA. Losses at the gene ends were 0 bases for V and 3 bases for J; bases not matched to a gene: 5. The CDR3 covers 14 residues.

In this sample, this clone turned up once. This chain links TRBV7-2 with TRBJ2-6, with 9 positions matching TRBD2. Trimming at V came to 10 bases and at J to 0 bases, leaving 13 bases not matched to a gene. This CDR3 has 18 residues. CDR1 and CDR2 from the germline V gene are SGHTA and FQGNSA. CDR3 protein: CATPSGKIISSGANVLTF. CDR3 coding DNA: TGTGCCACACCTAGCGGGAAGATTATTAGCTCTGGGGCCAACGTCCTGACTTTC.

The chain employs TRBV4-1 and TRBJ2-6; D is perhaps TRBD2 (5 bases). The CDR3 is 16 residues long. From germline, CDR1 is MGHRA and CDR2 YSYEKL. Trimming left V 0 bases short and J 0 bases short, with 6 bases between. CDR3 sequence: CASSQEEGSGANVLTF. The CDR3 region has the DNA TGCGCCAGCAGCCAAGAAGAGGGCTCTGGGGCCAACGTCCTGACTTTC.

CDR3 DNA: TGTGCCAGCAGTTTGGGGACAGGGGGCGCAGCGTGGACTGAAGCTTTCTTT. Translated, it gives CASSLGTGGAAWTEAFF. The chain couples TRBV27 to TRBJ1-1; TRBD1 matches 12 bases. The CDR3 runs 17 residues. The V segment lost 3 bases and the J segment 5 bases; nucleotides outside the gene matches: 10. In germline, CDR1 is MNHEY, CDR2 SMNVEV (reference sequence).

In this sample, this clone turned up a few times. The CDR3 is CASSLGRGRGNTEAFF. The CDR3 nucleotides are TGTGCCAGCAGCTTAGGGAGGGGGAGGGGGAACACTGAAGCTTTCTTT. This chain joins TRBV7-6 and TRBJ1-1, with D perhaps matching TRBD1 (6 bases). Trimming pared 1 base from V and 1 base from J, leaving 13 bases between. The CDR3 has 16 amino acids. Germline lookup yields CDR1 SGHVS and CDR2 FNYEAQ.

The chain joins TRBV29-1 to TRBJ2-5; D possibly corresponds to TRBD2 (6 bases). The CDR3 sequence is 14 residues long. The germline V gene has CDR1 SQVTM and CDR2 ANQGSEA. V lost 1 base to trimming and J lost 5 bases, with 14 bases between them. The CDR3 here is CSVEGGKWGETQYF. For the CDR3, the DNA is TGCAGCGTTGAAGGCGGGAAGTGGGGGGAGACCCAGTACTTC.